The 32 T cell receptor beta chains below come from one sample, sequenced in a study of T cells in Graves' hyperthyroidism and ophthalmopathy. Amplification of TCR beta CDR3 regions used RNA as the template. Researchers ran a first-round RT-PCR on the TCR CDR3 using the HTBI primer set. TCRdb used MiXCR to reprocess the multiplex PCR reads, holding one entry per CDR3 protein. The sample has some 250,000 distinct CDR3 sequences; nearly 15% are singletons. Source material: blood. Every receptor here comes from a woman aged 45-59 years with Graves' hyperthyroidism that later progressed to Graves' ophthalmopathy.

The rearrangement links TRBV5-1 to TRBJ2-1, with 7 bases matching TRBD1. The CDR3 loop spans 14 amino acids. After removal of 2 bases from V and 12 bases from J, the junction contained 11 bases not matched to a gene. From germline, CDR1 is SGHRS and CDR2 YFSETQ. CDR3 sequence: CASSFGQEPGVQFF. In nucleotides, the CDR3 is TGCGCCAGCAGCTTCGGACAGGAGCCAGGAGTGCAGTTCTTC.

The sample holds many counts of this clonotype. The chain joins TRBV30 to TRBJ1-5; possibly TRBD1 for D (5 bases). Trimming cost V 4 bases and J 6 bases, with 13 bases left between them. Per germline, CDR1 GTSNPN and CDR2 SVGIG (reference sequence). This CDR3 spans 13 amino acids. CDR3 sequence: CAWNPGPSQPQHF. CDR3 sequence (DNA): TGTGCCTGGAACCCAGGGCCAAGTCAGCCCCAGCATTTT.

V usage is TRBV6-1 and J usage is TRBJ2-4, with TRBD2 as a possible D gene (6 bases). Deletions cut 5 bases from V and 8 bases from J, with 16 bases between. In germline, CDR1 is MNHNS, CDR2 SASEGT. This CDR3 is built from 14 residues. Here the CDR3 reads CASSPWRVVDIQYF. The CDR3 DNA reads as TGTGCCAGCAGTCCATGGAGGGTGGTTGACATTCAGTACTTC.

This clonotype turned up a few times. DNA of the CDR3: TGTGCCAGCAGCCAAGTTAAGGACCCCATACCTGAAGCTTTCTTT. Its translation: CASSQVKDPIPEAFF. The V call is TRBV14, the J call TRBJ1-1; D not certain. V lost 1 base and J lost 6, with 15 bases in between. The CDR3 length is 15 residues. Germline loops: CDR1 SGHDN, CDR2 FVKESK.

This clonotype was observed a few times. The chain uses TRBV18 and TRBJ1-2; perhaps TRBD1 as D (6 bases). Trimming took 5 bases from V and 3 from J, leaving 13 bases between them. This CDR3 is 14 amino acids long. Germline CDR1 reads KGHSH; CDR2 reads LQKENI. The CDR3 sequence: CASSVTGKDYGYTF. CDR3 DNA sequence: TGTGCCAGCTCAGTAACAGGGAAGGACTATGGCTACACCTTC.

The chain recombines TRBV5-1 with TRBJ1-3; D gene unclear. V lost 1 base and J 0 bases, leaving 8 bases between the germline ends. CDR3 length: 15 residues. Germline CDR1 SGHRS, CDR2 YFSETQ. The CDR3 region has the DNA TGCGCCAGCAGCTTGCACAGCGGCTCTGGAAACACCATATATTTT. It encodes CASSLHSGSGNTIYF. The complete variable domain, with remaining parts taken from reference TRBV5-1 and TRBJ1-3, reads KAGVTQTPRYLIKTRGQQVTLSCSPISGHRSVSWYQQTPGQGLQFLFEYFSETQRNKGNFPGRFSGRQFSNSRSEMNVSTLELGDSALYLCASSLHSGSGNTIYFGEGSWLTVV.

The chain has TRBV7-8 and TRBJ2-1; TRBD2 might be the D (6 bases). This CDR3 has 15 amino acids. The germline V and J ends were trimmed by 2 bases and 9 bases, with 17 bases remaining between them. Germline assignment: CDR1 SGHVS and CDR2 FQNEAQ. CDR3 nucleotide sequence: TGTGCCAGCAGCTTAACCGGGACTTTAGAAGGTGAGCAGTTCTTC. Its protein is CASSLTGTLEGEQFF.

The rearrangement links TRBV7-2 to TRBJ1-1; D is possibly TRBD1 (5 bases). V was clipped by 4 bases and J by 1 base, with 10 bases between them. Germline CDR1 is SGHTA and CDR2 is FQGNSA. The CDR3 is 14 residues long. The CDR3 DNA follows: TGTGCCAGCAGCTCAGGAAGGGGGAACACTGAAGCTTTCTTT. It codes for CASSSGRGNTEAFF.

In its sample, this clonotype was seen many times. V usage is TRBV10-3 and J usage is TRBJ2-1, with 10 bases fitting TRBD2. There are 14 residues in the CDR3. CDR1 and CDR2 from the germline V gene are ENHRY and SYGVKD. V shed 2 bases, J shed 9 bases, and the junction held 4 bases outside the gene matches. CDR3 amino acids: CAISEGAGGGEQFF. The CDR3 DNA sequence: TGTGCCATCAGTGAGGGAGCGGGAGGGGGTGAGCAGTTCTTC.

This clonotype was counted many times. This chain joins TRBV5-1 and TRBJ1-2; TRBD1 is a possible D gene (6 bases). The CDR3 contains 14 residues. Deletions cut 4 bases from V and 0 bases from J, with 10 bases between. Germline V CDR1 and CDR2: SGHRS, YFSETQ. DNA for the CDR3: TGCGCCAGCAGCGGACAGAGAGCTAACTATGGCTACACCTTC. Translating it yields CASSGQRANYGYTF.

This chain links TRBV6-1 with TRBJ1-2; D is possibly TRBD1 (5 bases). Germline V gene lookup returns CDR1 MNHNS and CDR2 SASEGT. V was cut by 10 bases and J by 2 bases, with 17 bases left in between. The length of the CDR3 is 14 residues. The CDR3 DNA follows: TGTGCCACCGGGGGGGAGGCAGGAAACTATGGCTACACCTTC. It encodes CATGGEAGNYGYTF.

In this sample, this clonotype turned up many times. CDR3 residues: CASSPKPGGRVEQYF. CDR3 in DNA: TGTGCCAGCAGCCCGAAGCCTGGAGGGAGGGTTGAGCAGTACTTC. The genes are TRBV7-6 and TRBJ2-7; 7 bases are shared with TRBD2. CDR1 and CDR2 (germline): SGHVS, FNYEAQ. V was pared by 5 bases and J by 7 bases, with 14 bases of the junction left unmatched. The CDR3 sequence is 15 residues long.

At least ten counts were recorded for this clonotype. J is TRBJ2-7 and V is TRBV30; possible D gene TRBD1, 5 bases. The germline CDR1 and CDR2 sequences are GTSNPN and SVGIG (reference sequence). The CDR3 runs 14 residues. Deletions cut 5 bases from V and 2 bases from J, with 16 bases between. The CDR3 DNA reads TGTGCCTGGGAATCCAGACAGCGAGCCTACGAGCAGTACTTC. Residues: CAWESRQRAYEQYF.

This clonotype was observed at least ten times. This chain joins TRBV3-1 and TRBJ1-5; no firm D call. This CDR3 is built from 13 residues. Germline CDR1 LGHDT, CDR2 YNNKEL (reference sequence). Trimming took off 0 bases at V and 7 bases at J, with 7 bases between the two ends. DNA of the CDR3: TGTGCCAGCAGCCAAGATCCCCGACAGCCCCAGCATTTT. This gives the protein CASSQDPRQPQHF.

This clonotype was seen only a few times. This chain uses TRBV30 with TRBJ2-7; D may be TRBD2 (6 bases). This CDR3 contains 13 residues. The V gene lost 5 bases and the J gene lost 2 bases, with 13 bases spanning the gap. CDR1 is GTSNPN, CDR2 SVGIG, per germline (reference sequence). The chain's CDR3 is CAWAASGPYEQYF. CDR3 DNA sequence: TGTGCCTGGGCCGCGAGCGGGCCCTACGAGCAGTACTTC. The whole variable domain, filled in from reference TRBV30 and TRBJ2-7, reads SQTIHQWPATLVQPVGSPLSLECTVEGTSNPNLYWYRQAAGRGLQLLFYSVGIGQISSEVPQNLSASRPQDRQFILSSKKLLLSDSGFYLCAWAASGPYEQYFGPGTRLTVT.

This clonotype turned up a few times. The V gene is TRBV11-2, the J gene TRBJ1-2, with TRBD1 identical over 7 bases. Germline V CDR1 and CDR2: SGHAT, FQNNGV. CDR3 size: 15 residues. V was pared by 2 bases and J by 2 bases, with 5 bases of the junction left unmatched. This CDR3 reads CASSLRQGSNYGYTF. The CDR3 nucleotides read TGTGCCAGCAGCTTACGACAGGGCAGCAACTATGGCTACACCTTC.

This clonotype was found many times. The J gene is TRBJ1-4, the V gene TRBV5-1; 7 nucleotides align to TRBD1. Unmatched junction bases numbered 6, after V lost 3 bases and J lost 4 bases. This CDR3 is 15 amino acids long. Germline CDR1 is SGHRS and CDR2 is YFSETQ. The CDR3 here is CASSSTGSYNEKLFF. The CDR3 DNA follows: TGCGCCAGCAGCTCGACAGGGTCTTATAATGAAAAACTGTTTTTT.

This clonotype was found a few times. This chain uses TRBV28 with TRBJ1-2; 7 positions match TRBD1. Germline CDR1 MDHEN, CDR2 SYDVKM. The CDR3 runs 15 residues. V dropped 5 bases and J dropped 3; count of bases not matched to a gene: 9. The DNA for the CDR3 is TGTGCCAGCAGTCTCACCGTCCAGGGGGACTATGGCTACACCTTC. Its translation: CASSLTVQGDYGYTF.

The table lists this clonotype with many counts. The chain links TRBV7-2 to TRBJ1-1; D remains ambiguous. This CDR3 is 15 amino acids long. Germline lookup yields CDR1 SGHTA and CDR2 FQGNSA. V lost 4 bases and J 0 bases, leaving 12 bases between the germline ends. This CDR3 reads CASSSPRGMNTEAFF. CDR3 nucleotide sequence: TGTGCCAGCAGCTCCCCACGGGGTATGAACACTGAAGCTTTCTTT.

Worth noting for this clonotype: A junction end diverges from the germline sequence, so it may reflect a read error. The V call is TRBV7-7, the J call TRBJ2-2; D is ambiguous. The germline gives CDR1 SSHAT, CDR2 FNYEAQ (reference sequence). The CDR3 loop spans 14 amino acids. CDR3: CASSLGWGSGELFF. In nucleotides, the CDR3 is TGTGCTAGCAGCTTAGGATGGGGATCCGGGGAGCTGTTTTTT.

This clonotype was counted at least ten times. The chain recombines TRBV24-1 with TRBJ2-5, with no clear D. Germline V gene data show CDR1 as KGHDR and CDR2 as SFDVKD. Trimming removed 5 bases from V and 5 bases from J, with 11 bases in between. The CDR3 is 13 residues long. CDR3 region: CATSGTVLETQYF. In nucleotides, the CDR3 is TGTGCCACCAGTGGGACGGTCCTGGAGACCCAGTACTTC.

A few counts support this clonotype. The chain combines TRBV29-1 with TRBJ1-2; tentative D call: TRBD1 (6 bases). Trimming pared 2 bases from V and 6 bases from J, leaving 13 bases between. Germline assignment: CDR1 SQVTM and CDR2 ANQGSEA. CDR3 length: 13 amino acids. The CDR3 is CSVEPGAKNGYTF. CDR3 sequence (DNA): TGCAGCGTTGAACCGGGGGCGAAGAATGGCTACACCTTC.

The chain uses TRBV7-6 and TRBJ1-4; D is ambiguous. Germline CDR1 SGHVS, CDR2 FNYEAQ. The CDR3 covers 12 residues. Trimming pared 5 bases from V and 6 bases from J, leaving 7 bases between. The CDR3 DNA follows: TGTGCCAGCAGCCCAGGTGATGAAAAACTGTTTTTT. Protein product: CASSPGDEKLFF. Drawing the rest from reference TRBV7-6 and TRBJ1-4, the complete variable domain is GAGVSQSPRYKVTKRGQDVALRCDPISGHVSLYWYRQALGQGPEFLTYFNYEAQQDKSGLPNDRFSAERPEGSISTLTIQRTEQRDSAMYRCASSPGDEKLFFGSGTQLSVL.

Ten or more counts support this clonotype. The CDR3 DNA reads TGCGCCAGCAGCCCGGGGGCTAGCGGGCAAGAGACCCAGTACTTC. This sequence encodes CASSPGASGQETQYF. V and J are TRBV5-1 and TRBJ2-5, with 8 bases fitting TRBD2. This CDR3 spans 15 amino acids. Germline CDR1 and CDR2: SGHRS and YFSETQ. V lost 4 bases and J lost 2; bases outside the gene matches: 7.

This clonotype was recorded many times. The chain has TRBV12-3 or TRBV12-4 and TRBJ2-5; no definite D call. The CDR3 covers 13 residues. V was trimmed by 3 bases and J by 4 bases, leaving 9 bases between them. The CDR3: CASSFGVRETQYF. The DNA for the CDR3 is TGTGCCAGCAGTTTTGGAGTCCGAGAGACCCAGTACTTC.

With respect to this clonotype: Given a much more abundant clone one base away, this may be a read error. The rearrangement uses TRBV6-2 or TRBV6-3 and TRBJ2-3, with D perhaps TRBD2 (5 bases). The V gene's germline CDR1 is MNHEY and CDR2 SVGEGT. Trimming removed 6 bases at V and 5 bases at J, with 9 bases between. This CDR3 comprises 12 residues. Here the CDR3 reads CASRRAGDTQYF. The CDR3 DNA reads as TGTGCCAGCAGGCGTGCGGGAGATACGCAGTATTTT.

This clonotype has ten or more counts. The V call is TRBV20-1, the J call TRBJ2-7; D is undetermined. Germline assignment: CDR1 DFQATT and CDR2 SNEGSKA (reference sequence). This CDR3 has 12 residues. V lost 4 bases, J lost 2 bases, and 9 bases lay in between. In DNA, the CDR3 is TGCAGTGCTAACTGCAGGACCTACGAGCAGTACTTC. Translation: CSANCRTYEQYF.

This clonotype has just a few counts. CDR3 loop: CASSLGGRHTDTQYF. DNA of the CDR3: TGTGCCAGCAGCTTGGGCGGGAGGCACACAGATACGCAGTATTTT. The chain couples TRBV7-8 to TRBJ2-3, with 8 bases lining up with TRBD2. The CDR3 sequence is 15 residues long. J lost 2 bases, V lost 3 bases, and 4 bases had no gene match. The germline gives CDR1 SGHVS, CDR2 FQNEAQ.

This clonotype was observed many times. The chain carries TRBV19 and TRBJ2-7, with 9 bases aligning to TRBD1. Trimming at V came to 5 bases and at J to 3 bases, leaving 5 bases not matched to a gene. From germline, CDR1 is LNHDA and CDR2 SQIVND (reference sequence). The CDR3 spans 14 residues. The CDR3 nucleotides are TGTGCCAGTAGTTCCTGGGACAGGGTCTACGAGCAGTACTTC. Translated, it gives CASSSWDRVYEQYF.

This clonotype was found many times. The chain links TRBV5-1 to TRBJ1-1; D may be TRBD1 (5 bases). This CDR3 spans 14 amino acids. Germline CDR1 reads SGHRS; CDR2 reads YFSETQ. Trimming took 7 bases from V and 6 from J, leaving 19 bases between them. In DNA form, the CDR3 reads TGCGCCAGCGGAACCGGGACTCAAGGGGCTGAAGCTTTCTTT. This sequence encodes CASGTGTQGAEAFF.

This clonotype was detected many times. J is TRBJ1-1 and V is TRBV28; no reliable D call. Germline lookup yields CDR1 MDHEN and CDR2 SYDVKM. V was cut by 1 base and J by 0 bases, with 9 bases left in between. This CDR3 spans 15 amino acids. CDR3 sequence reads: CASSLSASVNTEAFF. The DNA of the CDR3 is TGTGCCAGCAGTTTATCCGCCTCTGTGAACACTGAAGCTTTCTTT.

This clonotype was recorded at least ten times. The chain has TRBV30 and TRBJ2-7; 12 bases line up with TRBD2. This CDR3 spans 15 amino acids. CDR1 GTSNPN and CDR2 SVGIG come from the germline V gene (reference sequence). The ends lost 2 bases at V and 4 bases at J; junction bases unmatched: 6. In DNA form, the CDR3 reads TGTGCCTGGAGTAAAGGACTAGCGGGATCGTACGAGCAGTACTTC. This gives the protein CAWSKGLAGSYEQYF.